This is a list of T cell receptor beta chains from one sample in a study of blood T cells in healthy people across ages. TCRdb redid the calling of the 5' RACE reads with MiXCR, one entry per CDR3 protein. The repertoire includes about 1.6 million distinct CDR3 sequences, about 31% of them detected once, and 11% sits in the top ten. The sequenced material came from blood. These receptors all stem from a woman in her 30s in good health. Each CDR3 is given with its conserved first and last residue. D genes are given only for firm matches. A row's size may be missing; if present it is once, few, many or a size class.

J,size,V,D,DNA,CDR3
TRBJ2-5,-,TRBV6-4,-,TGTGCCAGCAGTCCATCCCTGCCGGGGCGGCCATTGTGGGAGACCCAGTACTTC,CASSPSLPGRPLWETQYF
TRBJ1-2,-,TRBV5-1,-,TGCGCCAGCAGCATAGGGACGATAGAAAACTATGGCTACACCTTC,CASSIGTIENYGYTF
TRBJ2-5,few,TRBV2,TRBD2,TGTGCCTCCAGGAGGGAGGGAGAGACCCAGTACTTC,CASRREGETQYF
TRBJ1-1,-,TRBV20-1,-,TGCAGTGCTCCCCAAGTGGACAGACCGGCCACTGAAGCTTTCTTT,CSAPQVDRPATEAFF
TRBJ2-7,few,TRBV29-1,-,TGCAGCGTTGGGGTTCCGGCCACCTACGAGCAGTACTTC,CSVGVPATYEQYF
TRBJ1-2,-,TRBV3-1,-,TGTGCCAGCAGCCCCGCGACCGGTGGGGGCTATGGCTACACCTTC,CASSPATGGGYGYTF
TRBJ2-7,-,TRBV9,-,TGTGCCAGCAGCCCCGCATTCGGCACGAGCTCCTACGAGCAGTACTTC,CASSPAFGTSSYEQYF
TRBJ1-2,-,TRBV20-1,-,TGCAGTGCTAGAGATAAGGCAAGCTATGGCTACACCTTC,CSARDKASYGYTF
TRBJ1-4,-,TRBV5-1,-,TGCGCCAGCAGCTGGGGGCCTACTAATGAAAAACTGTTTTTT,CASSWGPTNEKLFF
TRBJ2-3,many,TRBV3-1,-,TGTGCCAGCAGCCCGTCGGGACTCAACACAGATACGCAGTATTTT,CASSPSGLNTDTQYF
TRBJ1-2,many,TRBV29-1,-,TGCAGCGCCGACGGCCTATTCTATGGCTACACCTTC,CSADGLFYGYTF
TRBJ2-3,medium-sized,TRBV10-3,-,TGTGCCATCAGTGCGGACACCACAGATACGCAGTATTTT,CAISADTTDTQYF
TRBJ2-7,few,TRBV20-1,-,TGCAGTGCCGCAAAGATATTAATCCGGGACAACTCCTACGAGCAGTACTTC,CSAAKILIRDNSYEQYF
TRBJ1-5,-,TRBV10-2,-,TGCGCCAGCAGTTCCGGGAGCCGCAATCAGCCCCAGCATTTT,CASSSGSRNQPQHF
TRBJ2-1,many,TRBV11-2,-,TGTGCCAGCAGCCGACCTAGCTACAATGAGCAGTTCTTC,CASSRPSYNEQFF
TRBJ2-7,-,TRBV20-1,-,TGCAGTACAGCCCCCTCCGGCCGGGCAGGGTCATCCCACGAGCAGTACTTC,CSTAPSGRAGSSHEQYF
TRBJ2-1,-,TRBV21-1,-,TGTGCCAGCAGCGCAGGGACAGGGGGCCCGACCTACAATGAGCAGTTCTTC,CASSAGTGGPTYNEQFF
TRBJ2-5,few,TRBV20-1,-,TGCAGTGCTAGGGGGCAGTCCCCACAGACCCAGTACTTC,CSARGQSPQTQYF
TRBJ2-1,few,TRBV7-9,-,TGTGCCAGCAGCCCGCGGAACGACTATGAGCAGTTCTTC,CASSPRNDYEQFF
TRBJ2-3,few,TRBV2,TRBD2,TGTGCCAGCAGAAGAGGGGCGGCGGGGGGTACCACAGATACGCAGTATTTT,CASRRGAAGGTTDTQYF
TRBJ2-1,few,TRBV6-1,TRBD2,TGTGCCAGCAGTGCCCTAGCGGAGGGGTACAATGAGCAGTTCTTC,CASSALAEGYNEQFF
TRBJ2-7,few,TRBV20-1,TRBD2,TGCAGTGCTAGAGATGGGTCTAGCGGGGACTACGAGCAGTACTTC,CSARDGSSGDYEQYF
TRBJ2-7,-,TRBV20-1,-,TGCAGTGCTAGAGTTATCAGGCACAGCTCCCACGAGCAGTACTTC,CSARVIRHSSHEQYF
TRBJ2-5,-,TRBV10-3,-,TGTGCCATCAGGGCGGAAGGGGGACAAGAGACCCAGTACTTC,CAIRAEGGQETQYF
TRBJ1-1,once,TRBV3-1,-,TGTGCCAGCAGCCAATTGGGTAAGACTGAAGCTTTCTTT,CASSQLGKTEAFF
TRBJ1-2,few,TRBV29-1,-,TGCAGCGTTGAAGACTGGGGACGGGACTATGGCTACACCTTC,CSVEDWGRDYGYTF
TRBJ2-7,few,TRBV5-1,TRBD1,TGCGCCAGCAGCGATGGCCCCCGGGACAGGGGATACGAGCAGTACTTC,CASSDGPRDRGYEQYF
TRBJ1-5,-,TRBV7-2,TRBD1,TGTGCCAGCAGCCTCACGACAGGGTACAGTCAGCCCCAGCATTTT,CASSLTTGYSQPQHF
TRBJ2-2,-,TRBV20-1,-,TGCAGCGAGGGGGAGCTGTTTTTT,CSEGELFF
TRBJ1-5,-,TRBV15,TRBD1,TGTGCCACCAGCAGAGTAGGACAGGGCAATCAGCCCCAGCATTTT,CATSRVGQGNQPQHF
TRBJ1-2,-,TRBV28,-,TGTGCCAGCAGTTTAATCGAGACATTCATAATGGATGGCTACACCTTC,CASSLIETFIMDGYTF
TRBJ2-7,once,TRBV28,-,TGTGCCAGCAGTTTACACGGGGGGCGTTGCTACGAGCAGTACTTC,CASSLHGGRCYEQYF
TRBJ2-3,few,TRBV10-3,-,TGTGCCATCAGGGCTCAAACAGATACGCAGTATTTT,CAIRAQTDTQYF
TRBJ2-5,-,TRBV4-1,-,TGCGCCAGCAGCCAAGATTTCGAACTGGCGGGATTTGTTGAGACCCAGTACTTC,CASSQDFELAGFVETQYF
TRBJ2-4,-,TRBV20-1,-,TGCAGTGCTAGAAGGGCTTTAGTCAAAAACATTCAGTACTTC,CSARRALVKNIQYF
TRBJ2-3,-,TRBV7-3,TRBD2,TGTACCAGCAGCTCGATAGCGGGAGATCCCTCTATCGGCACAGATACGCAGTATTTT,CTSSSIAGDPSIGTDTQYF
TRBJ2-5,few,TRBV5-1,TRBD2,TGCGCCAGTGGAGCGGGGGGGAAAGAGACCCAGTACTTC,CASGAGGKETQYF
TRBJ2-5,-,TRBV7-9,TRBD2,TGTGCCAGCAGCGCCGATCTAGCGGTTCAAGAGACCCAGTACTTC,CASSADLAVQETQYF
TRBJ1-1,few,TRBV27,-,TGTGCCAGCAGTCCGTGGACAAGGGAGGTGACTGAAGCTTTCTTT,CASSPWTREVTEAFF
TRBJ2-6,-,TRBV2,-,TGTGCCAGCCGGGGGAACTCTGGGGCCAACGTCCTGACTTTC,CASRGNSGANVLTF
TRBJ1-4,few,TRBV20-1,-,TGCAGTGCTACGAAAGCCGGGGCAAATGAAAAACTGTTTTTT,CSATKAGANEKLFF
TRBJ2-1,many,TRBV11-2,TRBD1,TGTGCCAGCAGCTTGGACAGGGACAATGAGCAGTTCTTC,CASSLDRDNEQFF
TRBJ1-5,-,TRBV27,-,TGTGCCAGCAGTTTCCGAAGACATTCCAATCAGCCCCAGCATTTT,CASSFRRHSNQPQHF
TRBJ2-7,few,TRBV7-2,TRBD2,TGTGCCAGCAGCCTCGGGGGGAGGGCCTTCTACGAGCAGTACTTC,CASSLGGRAFYEQYF
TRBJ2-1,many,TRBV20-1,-,TGCAGTGCTTCCGTCGATGAGCAGTTCTTC,CSASVDEQFF
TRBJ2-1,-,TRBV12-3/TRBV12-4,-,TGTGCCACCCATGCCTACAATGAGCAGTTCTTC,CATHAYNEQFF
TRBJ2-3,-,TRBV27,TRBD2,TGTGCCAGCAGTTTATCGGGTGCGGGAGGGCCACCAGATACGCAGTATTTT,CASSLSGAGGPPDTQYF
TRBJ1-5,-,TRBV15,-,TGTGCCACCAGCAGGGACAAAAATCAGCCCCAGCATTTT,CATSRDKNQPQHF
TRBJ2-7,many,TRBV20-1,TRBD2,TGCAGTGCTCCTCGGGACTACGACGCCTACGAGCAGTACTTC,CSAPRDYDAYEQYF
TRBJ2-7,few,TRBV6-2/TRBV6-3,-,TGTGCCAGCAGCCCAGACGGAAAAAGCTCCTACGAGCAGTACTTC,CASSPDGKSSYEQYF
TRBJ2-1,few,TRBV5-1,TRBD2,TGCGCCAGCAGCTTCGCTAGCGGGAGGCCCCAAAGATTCGATGAGCAGTTCTTC,CASSFASGRPQRFDEQFF
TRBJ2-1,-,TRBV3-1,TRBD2,TGTGCCAGCAGCCCAGGGGGACTAGCGGCCCTAACCCCCCTGTACAATGAGCAGTTCTTC,CASSPGGLAALTPLYNEQFF
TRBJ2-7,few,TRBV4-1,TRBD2,TGCGCCAGCAGCCACCAATGGACTAGCGGGGCCTCCTACGAGCAGTACTTC,CASSHQWTSGASYEQYF
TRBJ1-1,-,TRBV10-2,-,TGCGCCAGCAGTGGGACAGCCCGATTGAACACTGAAGCTTTCTTT,CASSGTARLNTEAFF
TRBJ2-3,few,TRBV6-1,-,TGTGCCAGCGAGGGACTTACCGATACGCAGTATTTT,CASEGLTDTQYF